Below, 5 T cell receptor beta chains from the same sample are listed, as sequenced in a study of technical replicates of blood from a few donors. Produced via immunoSEQ multiplex PCR; TCRdb's table is partial and in-frame only. The table lists about 53,000 clones, just over 85% of them singletons, with about 5% in the top ten. The sample comprised PBMCs. These receptors were obtained from a human donor in good health. Some clones in this sample may be carry-over from other donors' samples.

V gene TRBV9 combines with J gene TRBJ2-1, with 10 bases matching TRBD2. The CDR3 is 15 residues long. Germline V gene sequence: CDR1 SGDLS, CDR2 YYNGEE. V lost 0 bases to trimming and J lost 8 bases; unmatched junction nucleotides: 5. CDR3 sequence reads: CASSVVPSGSDEQFF. CDR3 nucleotide sequence: TGTGCCAGCAGCGTAGTCCCTAGCGGGAGTGATGAGCAGTTCTTC. Drawing the rest from reference TRBV9 and TRBJ2-1, the complete variable domain is DSGVTQTPKHLITATGQRVTLRCSPRSGDLSVYWYQQSLDQGLQFLIQYYNGEERAKGNILERFSAQQFPDLHSELNLSSLELGDSALYFCASSVVPSGSDEQFFGPGTRLTVL.

V and J are TRBV6-1 and TRBJ2-3; 8 bases map to TRBD2. Germline assignment: CDR1 MNHNS and CDR2 SASEGT. The CDR3 contains 15 residues. The ends lost 6 bases at V and 1 base at J; junction bases unmatched: 6. This chain's CDR3 is CASSPYSGGTDTQYF. In DNA form, the CDR3 reads TGTGCCAGCAGCCCCTATAGCGGGGGCACAGATACGCAGTATTTT.

The J gene is TRBJ1-2, the V gene TRBV2, with a tentative D call TRBD1 (6 bases). The CDR3 has 14 amino acids. Looked up from germline, CDR1 is SNHLY and CDR2 is FYNNEI. The V and J ends lost 8 bases and 7 bases respectively, with 20 bases between them. The CDR3 DNA sequence: TGTGCCAGCTCGGAACAGGGCCTGCGAGCTGGCTACACCTTC. It codes for CASSEQGLRAGYTF.

In its sample, this clone was seen once. V gene TRBV4-2 combines with J gene TRBJ2-7; the D gene is possibly TRBD2 (5 bases). The CDR3 loop spans 15 amino acids. V lost 0 bases and J 2 bases, leaving 11 bases between the germline ends. Germline-derived CDR1 and CDR2 are LGHNA and YNFKEQ. CDR3 protein: CASSQDPSGTYEQYF. The DNA for the CDR3 is TGTGCCAGCAGCCAAGATCCCAGCGGTACCTACGAGCAGTACTTC.

This rearrangement joins TRBV29-1 to TRBJ2-3; 7 bases agree with TRBD1. Germline CDR1 SQVTM, CDR2 ANQGSEA. V gave up 3 bases and J gave up 9 bases; unmatched junction bases: 12. The CDR3 is 14 amino acids. The CDR3 DNA reads TGCAGCGTTGACCTCGGGACAGCCCTTCAGACGCAGTATTTT. As protein: CSVDLGTALQTQYF.